A selection of T cell receptor beta chains follows, all from one sample in a study of tumor and adjacent non-tumor tissue in lung cancer. TCRdb re-called the multiplex PCR reads through MiXCR, storing one row per CDR3 protein. The table lists roughly 65,000 distinct CDR3 sequences, about 61% of them singletons. Material: lung tumor tissue. These receptors all come from a middle-aged man with non-small cell lung cancer. CDR3s include the opening cysteine and the closing phenylalanine or tryptophan. A D gene is named only where the DNA matches it firmly. Part of the rows lack a size; the others show once, few, many or a class for expanded clones.

D,V,J,size,DNA,CDR3
TRBD2,TRBV7-8,TRBJ2-3,NA,TGTGCCAACGGAATACTAGCGGGAAACCCGCATACGCAGTATTTT,CANGILAGNPHTQYF
NA,TRBV30,TRBJ2-3,NA,TGTGCCTGGAGGGCAGGGGATGTCACAGATACGCAGTATTTT,CAWRAGDVTDTQYF
TRBD1,TRBV6-1,TRBJ2-4,NA,TGTGACAGCTGTGAGGGACAGGCTCAAAACATTCAGTACTTC,CDSCEGQAQNIQYF
NA,TRBV11-2,TRBJ2-1,many,TGTGCCAGCAGCTTAGAAGGATTAGCTTTGTACAATGAGCAGTTCTTC,CASSLEGLALYNEQFF
NA,TRBV12-3/TRBV12-4,TRBJ2-1,many,NA,CASSTSRNGGEQFF
NA,TRBV4-1,TRBJ1-2,NA,TGCGCCAGCAACCAAACGGGGTATGGCTACACCTTC,CASNQTGYGYTF
NA,TRBV20-1,TRBJ1-6,NA,TGCAGTACTAGACAAGTTAATTCACCCCTTCACTTT,CSTRQVNSPLHF
NA,TRBV14,TRBJ2-3,many,TGTGCCAGCAGCCAACCCGGGACTTGGGATACGCAGTATTTT,CASSQPGTWDTQYF
TRBD2,TRBV6-5,TRBJ2-1,NA,TGTGCTAGCAGTTCCCCTGGGGGGGAGAATGAGCAGTTCTTC,CASSSPGGENEQFF
NA,TRBV7-8,TRBJ2-7,few,TGTGCCAGCAGCTTGTCGAGTTTATACGAGCAGTACTTC,CASSLSSLYEQYF
TRBD1,TRBV20-1,TRBJ1-5,NA,TGCAGTGCTAGAGACACAAGACAGGGCAATCAGCCCCGGCATTTT,CSARDTRQGNQPRHF
NA,TRBV2,TRBJ1-2,NA,TGTGCCAGCGGTGCTAAACAGAGTTCCTATGGCTACACCTTC,CASGAKQSSYGYTF
NA,TRBV7-9,TRBJ2-3,many,TGTGCCAGCAGCTTAGGACAGAGTAGCACAGATACGCAGTATTTT,CASSLGQSSTDTQYF
NA,TRBV14,TRBJ2-1,few,TGTGCCAGCAGCTACAGCTTCCAAGAGACCCAGTTCTTC,CASSYSFQETQFF
TRBD2,TRBV11-3,TRBJ2-1,few,TGTGCCAGCAGCTTAGCTAGCGGGAGCTACAATGAGCAGTTCTTC,CASSLASGSYNEQFF
NA,TRBV11-2,TRBJ1-1,NA,TGTGCCAGCAGTTTAGGAATTGGCACTGAAGCTTTCTTT,CASSLGIGTEAFF
NA,TRBV6-1,TRBJ2-2,many,TGTGCCAGCAGTCCCCCGGGACATATAGGGAAGGCCGGGGAGCTGTTTTTT,CASSPPGHIGKAGELFF
TRBD2,TRBV30,TRBJ2-7,NA,TGTGCCTGGCACAGGAAATCTAGCGGGCGAATTGCCTACGAGCGGTACTTC,CAWHRKSSGRIAYERYF
TRBD2,TRBV11-3,TRBJ2-1,NA,TGTGTCAGCAGCGCCAACGGGACTAGCGGGAGAGATGGGCAGTTCTTC,CVSSANGTSGRDGQFF
TRBD1,TRBV10-2,TRBJ2-1,medium-sized,TGCGCCACCTACGGACAGGGGGTCGGGGGCTCCTACAATGAGCAGTTCTTC,CATYGQGVGGSYNEQFF
NA,TRBV9,TRBJ1-1,NA,TGTGCCAGCAGCGTAGATCCCTCGGGGGGCACTGAAGCTTTCTTT,CASSVDPSGGTEAFF
NA,TRBV5-5,TRBJ2-2,many,TGTGCCAGCAGCGAGGGACACCGAGACACCGGGGAGCTGTTTTTT,CASSEGHRDTGELFF
TRBD1,TRBV11-2,TRBJ1-2,NA,TGTGCCAGCAGCCCGGGGGAGACAGGGAATAACTATGGCTACACCTTC,CASSPGETGNNYGYTF
NA,TRBV29-1,TRBJ2-2,NA,TGCAGCGCCGGCAAGGCGGGGGCGAACACCGGGGAACTGTTTTTT,CSAGKAGANTGELFF
NA,TRBV29-1,TRBJ2-1,many,TGCAGCGCCGATAACAATGAGCAGTTCTTC,CSADNNEQFF
NA,TRBV7-8,TRBJ1-3,NA,TGTGCCAGGAGCGGCGGACAAGGAAACACCATATATTTT,CARSGGQGNTIYF
TRBD1,TRBV20-1,TRBJ1-1,few,TGCAGTGTATACAGGGGGCGCGTATACACTGAAGCTTTCTTT,CSVYRGRVYTEAFF
NA,TRBV20-1,TRBJ2-7,NA,TGCAGTGCGAAGTGGACACCCAGCTCCTACGAGCAGTACTTC,CSAKWTPSSYEQYF
NA,TRBV28,TRBJ2-3,NA,TGTGCCAGCAGTTTTTGGGGGATCACAGATACGCAGTATTTT,CASSFWGITDTQYF
NA,TRBV6-5,TRBJ2-3,NA,TGTGCCAGCAGTTACGAGGGCGGCGGCACAGATAGGCAGTACTTT,CASSYEGGGTDRQYF
NA,TRBV12-3/TRBV12-4,TRBJ2-1,many,TGTGCCAGCAGCCTGGGGCCGGTGGCAGGGAATGAGCAGTTCTTC,CASSLGPVAGNEQFF
TRBD2,TRBV2,TRBJ2-1,NA,TGTGCCATCAACCTCGGACTAGCGGAGGGAAGGAATGAGCAGTTCTTC,CAINLGLAEGRNEQFF
NA,TRBV11-3,TRBJ2-1,NA,TGTGCCAGCAGCTTAGGGGGGGGCTCCTACAATAGGCAGTTCTTC,CASSLGGGSYNRQFF
NA,TRBV5-6,TRBJ2-7,NA,TGTGCCAGCAGCCTCGGACGCTACGAGCGGTACTTC,CASSLGRYERYF
NA,TRBV20-1,TRBJ2-2,NA,TGCAGTGCTAGAGATAGCCCAAACACCTTGAAGCTGTTTTTT,CSARDSPNTLKLFF
NA,TRBV24-1,TRBJ2-7,NA,TGTGCCACTGGTGATGGATTAGGGAGGGAGCAGTACTTC,CATGDGLGREQYF